The sequence of this T cell receptor beta chain was determined in a study of a mutant IDH1 vaccine in newly diagnosed glioma. Study context: Vaccination was launched 4-6 weeks after radiotherapy alone, or with temozolomide cycles. Study results and limitations: Detectable vaccine-induced immune responses arose in around 93% of patients.

Time point indicated: week 23, last vaccination. A single vaccine dose contained 300 ug of mutant IDH1 20-mer peptide, and topical imiquimod was used with it. Data came from immunoSEQ multiplex PCR; TCRdb stores just in-frame clones and leaves some out. The sample lists about 65,000 clones; roughly 81% were seen once. The germline V and J ends were trimmed by 2 bases and 4 bases, with 11 bases remaining between them. CDR3 length equals 14 residues. In germline, CDR1 is MNHEY, CDR2 SVGAGI. Concerning this clone: As yet, its antigen is unknown.

This TCR was sampled from a man aged 25 to 40 with glioma. The J gene is TRBJ1-2, the V gene TRBV6-5; maybe TRBD1 (5 bases). Sequencing used PBMCs, obtained from a glioma patient whose treatment included an IDH1 peptide vaccine. CDR3 protein: CASSYRGRVYGYTF. In DNA form, the CDR3 reads TGTGCCAGCAGTTACAGGGGAAGGGTCTATGGCTACACCTTC.